The present T cell receptor beta chain was sequenced within a study of OX40 agonist ivuxolimab in advanced cancers. Clones were sequenced by immunoSEQ multiplex PCR, and TCRdb holds only the in-frame ones, with some missing. The data show tens of thousands of clones, about 86% seen once. Study-level results: Among expanded peripheral T cells, antigen specificity went undetermined.

Collection of blood occurred at baseline, at cycle 4 day 1, and at cycle 7 day 1. Regarding this clone: Its antigen remains unknown.

Germline-derived CDR1 and CDR2 are MNHNY and SVGAGI (reference sequence). Losses at the gene ends were 6 bases for V and 6 bases for J; bases not matched to a gene: 8. The CDR3 runs to 14 residues. The rearrangement links TRBV6-6 to TRBJ2-7; TRBD1 matches at 10 bases. The sequencing here drew on CD4+ or CD8+ T cells sorted from blood, taken in a trial of the OX40 agonist ivuxolimab. This clonotype was obtained from an adult with an advanced solid tumor such as melanoma, head and neck, liver or kidney cancer. The CDR3 is CASRETGQGREQYF. The CDR3, as DNA: TGTGCCAGCAGGGAGACGGGACAGGGGCGCGAGCAGTACTTC.